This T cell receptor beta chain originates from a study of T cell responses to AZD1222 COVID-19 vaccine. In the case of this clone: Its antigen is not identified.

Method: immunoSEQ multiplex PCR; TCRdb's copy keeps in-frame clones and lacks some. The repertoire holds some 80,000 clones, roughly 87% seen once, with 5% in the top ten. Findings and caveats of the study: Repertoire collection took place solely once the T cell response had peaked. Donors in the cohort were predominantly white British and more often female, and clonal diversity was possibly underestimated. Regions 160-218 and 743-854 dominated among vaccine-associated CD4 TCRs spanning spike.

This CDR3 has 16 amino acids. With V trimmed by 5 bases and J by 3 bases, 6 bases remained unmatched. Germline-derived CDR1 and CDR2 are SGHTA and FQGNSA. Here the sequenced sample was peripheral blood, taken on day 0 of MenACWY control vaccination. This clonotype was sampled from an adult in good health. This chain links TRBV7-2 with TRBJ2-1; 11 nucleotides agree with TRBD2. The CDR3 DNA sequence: TGTGCCAGCAGCGTTAGCGGGGGGGCTTTCTACAATGAGCAGTTCTTC. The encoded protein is CASSVSGGAFYNEQFF.